Listed below are T cell receptor beta chains from one sample, sequenced in a study of response to subunit inactivated influenza vaccine. TCRdb itself ran the RT-PCR reads through MiXCR, one entry per CDR3 protein. The data hold around 650,000 distinct CDR3 sequences, with around 14% observed a single time. The specimen comprised PBMCs from blood, sampled less than 13 days after vaccination. Every receptor here comes from a man in his forties or fifties who received an inactivated influenza vaccine. The CDR3 runs from the conserved cysteine through the conserved F or W. Fields, in order: J gene, D gene, clone size, V gene, CDR3 protein, CDR3 DNA. A D gene is named only where the DNA matches it firmly. A clone size is listed for some rows: how often the clone was seen (once, few, many), or a class if it is expanded.

J: TRBJ1-2; D: NA; size: NA; V: TRBV7-8; CDR3: CASTHSGGGYTF; DNA: TGTGCCAGCACCCATTCCGGCGGGGGCTACACCTTC
J: TRBJ2-3; D: TRBD2; size: NA; V: TRBV4-3; CDR3: CASSQDLLAGGSTQYF; DNA: TGCGCCAGCAGCCAAGATCTGCTAGCGGGGGGATCTACGCAGTATTTT
J: TRBJ2-5; D: NA; size: NA; V: TRBV5-6; CDR3: CASSIPTGVFQETRYF; DNA: TGTGCCAGCAGCATACCGACAGGAGTCTTCCAAGAGACCCGGTACTTC
J: TRBJ2-3; D: NA; size: NA; V: TRBV11-2; CDR3: CASTLSVSTDTQYF; DNA: TGTGCCAGCACCCTTAGCGTCAGCACAGATACGCAGTATTTT
J: TRBJ1-4; D: NA; size: few; V: TRBV9; CDR3: CASSERGLGEKLFF; DNA: TGTGCCAGCAGCGAGAGGGGCCTTGGGGAAAAACTGTTTTTT
J: TRBJ2-1; D: TRBD2; size: NA; V: TRBV10-3; CDR3: CAISAGGRSYNEQFF; DNA: TGTGCCATCAGTGCTGGCGGGAGGTCCTACAATGAGCAGTTCTTC
J: TRBJ1-1; D: TRBD1; size: NA; V: TRBV9; CDR3: CASSVTGTGRTEAFF; DNA: TGTGCCAGCAGCGTAACAGGGACAGGGAGAACTGAAGCTTTCTTT
J: TRBJ2-1; D: TRBD2; size: few; V: TRBV5-1; CDR3: CASSSAPLAGGLLNEQFF; DNA: TGCGCCAGCAGCTCAGCCCCACTAGCGGGGGGGCTGTTAAATGAGCAGTTCTTC
J: TRBJ1-1; D: TRBD1; size: few; V: TRBV11-2; CDR3: CASSLETGFWTEAFF; DNA: TGTGCCAGCAGCTTAGAGACAGGGTTCTGGACTGAAGCTTTCTTT
J: TRBJ2-7; D: NA; size: NA; V: TRBV6-2/TRBV6-3; CDR3: CASKGQISSYEQYF; DNA: TGTGCCAGCAAGGGCCAGATCAGCTCCTACGAGCAGTACTTC
J: TRBJ1-4; D: NA; size: few; V: TRBV12-3/TRBV12-4; CDR3: CASSFAGEKLFF; DNA: TGTGCCAGCAGTTTCGCTGGCGAAAAACTGTTTTTT
J: TRBJ2-5; D: NA; size: many; V: TRBV7-9; CDR3: CASSLAAGWRSQETQYF; DNA: TGTGCCAGCAGCTTAGCCGCCGGTTGGCGATCTCAAGAGACCCAGTACTTC
J: TRBJ2-3; D: NA; size: many; V: TRBV10-3; CDR3: CAIRPGSTDTQYF; DNA: TGTGCCATCAGACCGGGGAGCACAGATACGCAGTATTTT
J: TRBJ2-5; D: TRBD2; size: once; V: TRBV20-1; CDR3: CAGLAGSTETQYF; DNA: TGCGCCGGACTAGCGGGTTCCACGGAGACCCAGTACTTC
J: TRBJ2-3; D: TRBD2; size: few; V: TRBV5-5; CDR3: CASSLFLAGDPYF; DNA: TGTGCCAGCAGCTTGTTCCTAGCGGGAGACCCGTATTTT
J: TRBJ2-1; D: TRBD1; size: NA; V: TRBV4-2; CDR3: CASSQAQTGDYNEQFF; DNA: TGTGCCAGCAGCCAAGCCCAGACAGGGGACTACAATGAGCAGTTCTTC
J: TRBJ2-1; D: NA; size: many; V: TRBV7-2; CDR3: CASSLVSRNEQFF; DNA: TGTGCCAGCAGCTTAGTCTCCCGCAATGAGCAGTTCTTC
J: TRBJ2-7; D: TRBD1; size: NA; V: TRBV7-6; CDR3: CASSSRQGFEQYF; DNA: TGTGCCAGCAGCAGCCGACAGGGCTTCGAGCAGTACTTC
J: TRBJ1-5; D: TRBD1; size: NA; V: TRBV7-9; CDR3: CASSLTGGQGQPQHF; DNA: TGTGCCAGCAGCCTGACAGGGGGCCAGGGCCAGCCCCAGCATTTT
J: TRBJ2-6; D: NA; size: few; V: TRBV29-1; CDR3: CSVDLGVSGANVLTF; DNA: TGCAGCGTTGATTTGGGGGTCTCCGGGGCCAACGTCCTGACTTTC
J: TRBJ2-3; D: TRBD2; size: few; V: TRBV20-1; CDR3: CSARGGLAGRNTDTQYF; DNA: TGCAGTGCTAGAGGTGGACTAGCGGGTCGTAACACAGATACGCAGTATTTT
J: TRBJ1-1; D: NA; size: once; V: TRBV21-1; CDR3: CASSGRGRMNTEAFF; DNA: TGTGCCAGCAGCGGAAGGGGACGGATGAACACTGAAGCTTTCTTT
J: TRBJ2-1; D: TRBD1; size: few; V: TRBV24-1; CDR3: CATSDRDRRNEQFF; DNA: TGTGCCACCAGTGATCGGGACAGACGGAATGAGCAGTTCTTC
J: TRBJ2-4; D: NA; size: NA; V: TRBV4-2; CDR3: CASSQAGDKNIQYF; DNA: TGTGCCAGCAGCCAAGCAGGGGACAAAAACATTCAGTACTTC
J: TRBJ2-1; D: TRBD2; size: few; V: TRBV7-2; CDR3: CASSLGLAGGENEQFF; DNA: TGTGCCAGCAGCTTAGGACTAGCGGGAGGTGAAAATGAGCAGTTCTTC
J: TRBJ2-7; D: TRBD2; size: NA; V: TRBV27; CDR3: CASMGGAYEQYF; DNA: TGTGCCAGCATGGGGGGGGCCTACGAGCAGTACTTC
J: TRBJ2-1; D: TRBD1; size: NA; V: TRBV10-3; CDR3: CAINGDRSSYNEQFF; DNA: TGTGCCATCAACGGGGACAGGAGCTCCTACAATGAGCAGTTCTTC
J: TRBJ2-7; D: TRBD2; size: many; V: TRBV29-1; CDR3: CSVGATGTSGRAYEQYF; DNA: TGCAGCGTTGGTGCAACCGGGACTAGCGGGAGGGCTTACGAGCAGTACTTC
J: TRBJ2-2; D: NA; size: NA; V: TRBV6-2/TRBV6-3; CDR3: CASSGANRPGELFF; DNA: TGTGCCAGCAGCGGGGCGAATAGGCCCGGGGAGCTGTTTTTT
J: TRBJ2-3; D: NA; size: NA; V: TRBV9; CDR3: CASSVENRTRGHRGTDTQYF; DNA: TGTGCCAGCAGCGTAGAAAACAGAACCAGAGGGCATAGAGGGACAGATACGCAGTATTTT
J: TRBJ1-6; D: NA; size: few; V: TRBV3-1; CDR3: CASSQDWGHSPLHF; DNA: TGTGCCAGCAGCCAAGATTGGGGGCACTCTCCCCTCCACTTT
J: TRBJ2-4; D: TRBD2; size: NA; V: TRBV28; CDR3: CASTGTSANVGNIQYF; DNA: TGTGCCAGCACTGGGACTAGCGCCAATGTTGGAAACATTCAGTACTTC
J: TRBJ1-2; D: NA; size: few; V: TRBV6-5; CDR3: CASSYNRERNGYTF; DNA: TGTGCCAGCAGTTACAACAGGGAACGGAATGGCTACACCTTC
J: TRBJ2-5; D: NA; size: few; V: TRBV3-1; CDR3: CASSPSTDSATQYF; DNA: TGTGCCAGCAGCCCTTCGACAGACTCCGCGACCCAGTACTTC
J: TRBJ2-3; D: NA; size: NA; V: TRBV29-1; CDR3: CSVSLPRQATTDTQYF; DNA: TGCAGCGTTTCTTTACCCAGACAGGCTACCACAGATACGCAGTATTTT
J: TRBJ2-5; D: TRBD2; size: few; V: TRBV6-1; CDR3: CASRPSGEETQYF; DNA: TGTGCCAGCAGACCTAGCGGGGAGGAGACCCAGTACTTC
J: TRBJ2-7; D: TRBD1; size: many; V: TRBV11-2; CDR3: CASSLARGIYEQYF; DNA: TGTGCCAGCAGCTTAGCCAGGGGGATTTACGAGCAGTACTTC
J: TRBJ2-2; D: TRBD2; size: many; V: TRBV12-3/TRBV12-4; CDR3: CASSLAIQRGGRVPANTGELFF; DNA: TGTGCCAGCAGTTTAGCGATCCAACGCGGGGGGCGCGTCCCCGCGAACACCGGGGAGCTGTTTTTT
J: TRBJ1-1; D: TRBD1; size: NA; V: TRBV6-7; CDR3: CASSYATGTYTEAFF; DNA: TGTGCCAGCAGTTACGCGACAGGGACCTACACTGAAGCTTTCTTT
J: TRBJ2-7; D: NA; size: many; V: TRBV5-1; CDR3: CASSLQGDEQYF; DNA: TGCGCCAGCAGCTTGCAGGGTGACGAGCAGTACTTC
J: TRBJ1-6; D: TRBD1; size: NA; V: TRBV28; CDR3: CASSLPDREANSPLHF; DNA: TGTGCCAGCAGTTTACCTGACAGGGAGGCTAATTCACCCCTCCACTTT
J: TRBJ2-3; D: TRBD1; size: few; V: TRBV5-6; CDR3: CASSNRDRGFTNSRDTQYF; DNA: TGTGCCAGCAGCAACCGGGACAGGGGCTTTACCAATTCCAGGGATACGCAGTATTTT
J: TRBJ2-1; D: NA; size: few; V: TRBV15; CDR3: CATSRADSYNEQFF; DNA: TGTGCCACCAGCAGAGCTGACAGCTACAATGAGCAGTTCTTC
J: TRBJ2-5; D: NA; size: many; V: TRBV29-1; CDR3: CSVDRGGETQYF; DNA: TGCAGCGTTGACAGGGGAGGAGAGACCCAGTACTTC
J: TRBJ2-5; D: TRBD2; size: few; V: TRBV10-3; CDR3: CAISVGTSLETQYF; DNA: TGTGCCATCAGTGTCGGGACTAGCCTAGAGACCCAGTACTTC
J: TRBJ2-7; D: TRBD2; size: few; V: TRBV7-6; CDR3: CASSQHAGAEQYF; DNA: TGTGCCAGCAGCCAGCACGCGGGAGCCGAGCAGTACTTC
J: TRBJ2-3; D: NA; size: many; V: TRBV3-1; CDR3: CASSTTSTDTQYF; DNA: TGTGCCAGCAGCACCACTAGCACAGATACGCAGTATTTT
J: TRBJ1-1; D: NA; size: few; V: TRBV20-1; CDR3: CSARQARANTEAFF; DNA: TGCAGTGCTAGACAAGCCCGGGCCAACACTGAAGCTTTCTTT
J: TRBJ2-3; D: TRBD2; size: NA; V: TRBV4-3; CDR3: CASSQDQAGVTQYF; DNA: TGCGCCAGCAGCCAAGATCAAGCGGGAGTTACGCAGTATTTT
J: TRBJ2-1; D: TRBD2; size: few; V: TRBV25-1; CDR3: CASSARGGVIDEQFF; DNA: TGTGCCAGCAGTGCCCGGGGGGGCGTTATTGATGAGCAGTTCTTC
J: TRBJ2-5; D: NA; size: many; V: TRBV7-7; CDR3: CASSPGAGQETQYF; DNA: TGTGCTAGCAGCCCAGGGGCTGGACAAGAGACCCAGTACTTC
J: TRBJ2-2; D: TRBD1; size: many; V: TRBV12-3/TRBV12-4; CDR3: CASTTDRAPGELFF; DNA: TGTGCCAGCACCACAGACAGGGCCCCCGGGGAGCTGTTTTTT
J: TRBJ2-7; D: NA; size: NA; V: TRBV9; CDR3: CASSGGGQYEQYF; DNA: TGTGCCAGCAGCGGGGGGGGGCAGTACGAGCAGTACTTC
J: TRBJ1-6; D: TRBD1; size: NA; V: TRBV27; CDR3: CASSRWAPGQDTSYNSPLHF; DNA: TGTGCCAGCAGCCGTTGGGCTCCGGGACAGGACACCTCCTATAATTCACCCCTCCACTTT
J: TRBJ2-1; D: TRBD2; size: NA; V: TRBV2; CDR3: CASMGLAGVDEQFF; DNA: TGTGCCAGCATGGGGCTAGCGGGAGTGGATGAGCAGTTCTTC
J: TRBJ2-5; D: NA; size: many; V: TRBV24-1; CDR3: CATSGSQETQYF; DNA: TGTGCCACCAGTGGCAGCCAAGAGACCCAGTACTTC
J: TRBJ2-1; D: TRBD1; size: NA; V: TRBV5-1; CDR3: CASSLGQGGTLSYNEQFF; DNA: TGCGCCAGCAGCCTGGGACAGGGTGGGACCCTATCGTACAATGAGCAGTTCTTC
J: TRBJ2-2; D: TRBD1; size: few; V: TRBV6-1; CDR3: CASRTTGGAGELFF; DNA: TGTGCCAGCAGGACCACAGGGGGCGCGGGGGAGCTGTTTTTT
J: TRBJ2-1; D: NA; size: few; V: TRBV19; CDR3: CATLKGNEQFF; DNA: TGTGCCACCCTAAAGGGGAATGAGCAGTTCTTC